Following are 13 T cell receptor beta chains from one sample sequenced in a study of OX40 agonist ivuxolimab in advanced cancers. The library was made by the immunoSEQ multiplex PCR assay. The table was pulled from immuneACCESS by TCRdb, which kept in-frame rearrangements only. Such tables lose some clones; where checked, under half of the loss comes from unresolved V genes, and the rest has no known cause. The sample includes 55,000 to 75,000 clones, with about 87% observed a single time. Roughly 0.34% of the sample is in the top ten clones. The specimen was CD4+ or CD8+ T cells sorted from blood, collected in a trial of the OX40 agonist ivuxolimab. The receptors shown here come from an adult with an advanced solid tumor such as melanoma, head and neck, liver or kidney cancer.

This clone was picked up one time. The genes are TRBV5-1 and TRBJ2-7; 9 nucleotides match TRBD2. The CDR3 is 17 residues long. With V trimmed by 0 bases and J by 0 bases, 7 bases remained unmatched. The germline gives CDR1 SGHRS, CDR2 YFSETQ. CDR3 DNA sequence: TGCGCCAGCAGCTTGGGGAGCGGGAGGATTAGCTCCTACGAGCAGTACTTC. Its translation: CASSLGSGRISSYEQYF.

V and J are TRBV29-1 and TRBJ1-5, with 9 nucleotides matching TRBD1. Germline loops: CDR1 SQVTM, CDR2 ANQGSEA. Trimming cost V 6 bases and J 6 bases; bases outside gene matches: 12. This CDR3 spans 15 amino acids. This chain's CDR3 is CSVSFGTGILQPQHF. CDR3 sequence (DNA): TGCAGCGTGAGTTTCGGGACAGGGATTCTTCAGCCCCAGCATTTT.

The gene calls are TRBV18 and TRBJ2-5; D not certain. The CDR3 runs 19 residues. V was shortened by 4 bases and J by 1 base, with 25 bases between the two germline ends. CDR1 KGHSH and CDR2 LQKENI come from the germline V gene. CDR3 amino acids: CASSRNPGAIRTLQETQYF. For the CDR3, the DNA is TGTGCCAGCTCACGAAACCCGGGTGCGATACGTACCCTCCAAGAGACCCAGTACTTC.

V usage is TRBV7-8 and J usage is TRBJ2-1; D is ambiguous. The CDR3 is 16 residues long. Germline loops: CDR1 SGHVS, CDR2 FQNEAQ. Trimming stripped 2 bases from V and 10 bases from J, with 21 bases between. The CDR3 reads CASSLLPFLVSEEQFF. CDR3 DNA sequence: TGTGCCAGCAGCTTATTACCATTCCTCGTCTCGGAAGAGCAGTTCTTC.

The chain employs TRBV7-8 and TRBJ2-5; the D gene is possibly TRBD2 (6 bases). CDR3 length equals 15 residues. Germline CDR1 reads SGHVS; CDR2 reads FQNEAQ. The V gene lost 1 base and the J gene lost 0 bases, with 9 bases spanning the gap. CDR3 in DNA: TGTGCCAGCAGCTTAGTTGGGGGGTACCAAGAGACCCAGTACTTC. Translating gives CASSLVGGYQETQYF.

The chain is built from TRBV19 and TRBJ1-5, with D possibly being TRBD1 (6 bases). Trimming removed 4 bases at V and 1 base at J, with 17 bases between. In germline, CDR1 is LNHDA, CDR2 SQIVND (reference sequence). CDR3 length equals 17 residues. The CDR3 here is CASSRPWGGASNQPQHF. In nucleotides, the CDR3 is TGTGCCAGTAGTAGACCCTGGGGGGGGGCGAGCAATCAGCCCCAGCATTTT.

As concerns this clone: In the same sample, other DNA sequences code for this CDR3. The J gene is TRBJ2-5, the V gene TRBV5-1; D is uncertain. Trimming removed 2 bases from V and 2 bases from J, with 7 bases in between. From germline, CDR1 is SGHRS and CDR2 YFSETQ. The CDR3 covers 13 residues. CDR3 in amino acids: CASSFNTQETQYF. The CDR3 nucleotides read TGCGCCAGCAGCTTCAACACGCAAGAGACCCAGTACTTC.

The chain uses TRBV7-8 and TRBJ2-1, with D unresolved. The germline V and J ends were trimmed by 0 bases and 6 bases, with 6 bases remaining between them. Germline CDR1 is SGHVS and CDR2 is FQNEAQ. The CDR3 extends over 13 amino acids. CDR3 region: CASSLATLNEQFF. The CDR3 DNA reads TGTGCCAGCAGCTTAGCTACCCTCAATGAGCAGTTCTTC.

The genes are TRBV7-2 and TRBJ2-3; the match to TRBD1 covers 10 bases. The CDR3 contains 15 residues. Germline lookup yields CDR1 SGHTA and CDR2 FQGNSA. V shed 4 bases, J shed 5 bases, and the junction held 6 bases outside the gene matches. The CDR3 is CASSSQTGGGDTQYF. CDR3 sequence (DNA): TGTGCCAGCAGCTCTCAGACAGGGGGCGGAGATACGCAGTATTTT.

This clone was detected only once. CDR3 in amino acids: CASSLQEGEGYTF. As DNA, the CDR3 is TGCGCCAGCAGCCTACAGGAAGGAGAAGGCTACACCTTC. The chain joins TRBV5-1 to TRBJ1-2, with a tentative D call TRBD1 (5 bases). The CDR3 loop spans 13 amino acids. In germline, CDR1 is SGHRS, CDR2 YFSETQ. With 4 bases removed from V and 8 bases from J, the gap between germline ends came to 15 bases.

This clone has more than one count but fewer than ten. This same CDR3 is encoded by further DNA sequences in the sample. The chain employs TRBV5-1 and TRBJ2-7; a weak D match, TRBD2 (6 bases). The V gene's germline CDR1 is SGHRS and CDR2 YFSETQ. The CDR3 length is 14 residues. The ends were cut back, 3 bases at V and 0 bases at J, with 10 bases in the middle. The CDR3 DNA reads as TGCGCCAGCAGCTCAAGCGGGCTCTCCTACGAGCAGTACTTC. Protein product: CASSSSGLSYEQYF.

The V call is TRBV7-9, the J call TRBJ1-2; D remains unclear. The ends were cut back, 5 bases at V and 3 bases at J, with 13 bases in the middle. The CDR3 has 14 residues. Per the germline V gene, CDR1 is SEHNR and CDR2 is FQNEAQ (reference sequence). The DNA of the CDR3 is TGTGCCAGCAGCCAGAGGGCTGGGGACTATGGCTACACCTTC. The encoded protein is CASSQRAGDYGYTF.

The chain uses TRBV7-3 and TRBJ1-1; maybe TRBD1 (5 bases). The germline V gene encodes CDR1 SGHTA and CDR2 FQGTGA. V dropped 5 bases and J dropped 1 base, with 8 bases sitting between them. The CDR3 is 13 amino acids. DNA of the CDR3: TGTGCCAGCAGCCTACAGGAGAACACTGAAGCTTTCTTT. The encoded protein is CASSLQENTEAFF.